Listed here are 5 T cell receptor beta chains from one sample, sequenced in a study of early T cells in non-severe SARS-CoV-2 infection. TCRdb recomputed calls from the 5' RACE reads with MiXCR, one row per CDR3 protein. The sample shows approximately 70,000 distinct CDR3 sequences, 12% of them seen only once. The sample comprised whole blood. These receptor sequences come from an adult who was a healthcare worker with PCR-confirmed SARS-CoV-2 infection or an uninfected control (not recorded which).

For the CDR3, the DNA is TGCGCCAGCAGCTCCCTAGCGGGGGTAAACAATGAGCAGTTCTTC. This encodes CASSSLAGVNNEQFF. This chain uses TRBV5-1 with TRBJ2-1; TRBD2 matches 10 bases. This CDR3 has 15 residues. CDR1 and CDR2 from the germline V gene are SGHRS and YFSETQ. V lost 3 bases and J lost 5; bases outside the gene matches: 5.

This clonotype has a count of ten or more. The CDR3 DNA reads as TGTGCCAGCAGTCGTGGCATTAGCTCCTACGAGCAGTACTTC. Its protein is CASSRGISSYEQYF. V usage is TRBV28 and J usage is TRBJ2-7; the D is unclear. Germline loops: CDR1 MDHEN, CDR2 SYDVKM. V dropped 5 bases and J dropped 0 bases, with 11 bases sitting between them. The CDR3 loop spans 14 amino acids.

This clonotype was recorded many times. The chain combines TRBV7-9 with TRBJ1-1; D not certain. Trimming left V 5 bases short and J 1 base short, with 8 bases between. The germline gives CDR1 SEHNR, CDR2 FQNEAQ (reference sequence). The CDR3 has 13 amino acids. DNA of the CDR3: TGTGCCAGCAGCACCCAGGAGAACACTGAAGCTTTCTTT. Translating gives CASSTQENTEAFF.

This clonotype has at least ten counts. V usage is TRBV19 and J usage is TRBJ2-7; D is unresolved. V was cut by 3 bases and J by 2 bases, with 11 bases left in between. CDR1 LNHDA and CDR2 SQIVND come from the germline V gene (reference sequence). The CDR3 totals 14 residues. The CDR3 region is CASSMGRNPYEQYF. In DNA form, the CDR3 reads TGTGCCAGTAGTATGGGCAGAAACCCCTACGAGCAGTACTTC.

The V gene is TRBV5-1, the J gene TRBJ2-5, with 10 bases matching TRBD1. The CDR3 extends over 19 amino acids. Germline V lookup: CDR1 SGHRS, CDR2 YFSETQ. V gave up 3 bases and J gave up 4 bases; unmatched junction bases: 18. As DNA, the CDR3 is TGCGCCAGCAGCTCAAAACGGTCGAGTGGACAGGGGGGAATAGAGACCCAGTACTTC. Translated: CASSSKRSSGQGGIETQYF.